The rows below give T cell receptor beta chains drawn from one sample of a study of post-analysis software for immune sequencing data. Using its own MiXCR run on the PCR reads, TCRdb lists one record per CDR3 protein. The sample records approximately 660,000 distinct CDR3 sequences, over 45% being singletons. Sequences were obtained from blood. Receptors originate from a girl aged 2-10 years with multiple sclerosis. The CDR3 runs from the conserved cysteine through the conserved F or W. D genes are given only for firm matches. Some rows have no size entry. The others give once, few or many, or a class for an expanded clone.

>-|-|TRBV6-5|13|TRBJ1-1
TGTGCCAGCACCTTACAGGCGACCGATGAAGCTTTCTTT
CASTLQATDEAFF
>TRBD1|once|TRBV25-1|15|TRBJ2-3
TGTGCCAGCAGTGAACCCGGGACAGGGTGGGGTACGCAGTATTTT
CASSEPGTGWGTQYF
>TRBD1|-|TRBV6-5|15|TRBJ2-7
TGTGCCAGCAGTTACTCGGGGACAGGGTTCTACGAGCAGTACTTC
CASSYSGTGFYEQYF
>TRBD2|-|TRBV6-2/TRBV6-3|14|TRBJ2-1
TGTGCCAGCAGTGGTAGCGGGCGTTACAATGAGCAGTTCTTC
CASSGSGRYNEQFF
>-|-|TRBV7-7|16|TRBJ1-2
TGTGCCAGCAGCCCACACACAGGGTATAGAAGCTATGGCTACACCTTC
CASSPHTGYRSYGYTF
>-|-|TRBV12-3/TRBV12-4|12|TRBJ1-4
TGTGCCGGCCAATCACCTAATGAAAAACTGTTTTTT
CAGQSPNEKLFF
>-|-|TRBV10-3|17|TRBJ2-6
TGTGCCATCAGTGAGGGACTTGACATCTCTGGGGCCAACGTCCTGACTTTC
CAISEGLDISGANVLTF
>TRBD2|few|TRBV6-2/TRBV6-3|16|TRBJ2-1
TGTGCCAGCAGACGACTAGCGGGGGGAATCTACAATGAGCAGTTCTTC
CASRRLAGGIYNEQFF
>-|few|TRBV10-3|14|TRBJ2-3
TGTGCCATCAGAACCGACAGATACACAGATACGCAGTATTTT
CAIRTDRYTDTQYF
>TRBD2|-|TRBV4-3|15|TRBJ2-5
TGCGCCAGCAGCCAAGGTCGGGGGGGGCAAGAGACCCAGTACTTC
CASSQGRGGQETQYF
>TRBD2|-|TRBV20-1|14|TRBJ2-3
TGCAGTGCTTCGACTAGCGGAAGCACAGATACGCAGTATTTT
CSASTSGSTDTQYF
>-|-|TRBV20-1|13|TRBJ1-5
TGCAGTGCTAGGCGTCAAATCAATCAGCCCCAGCATTTT
CSARRQINQPQHF
>TRBD1|-|TRBV27|16|TRBJ1-1
TGTGCCAGCAGCATCTATCTAGGACAGGGGAGGGTTGAAGCTTTCTTT
CASSIYLGQGRVEAFF
>TRBD2|-|TRBV2|15|TRBJ2-7
TGTGCCAGCAGTGGCGGCGGGAGCTCCTCCTACGAGCAGTACTTC
CASSGGGSSSYEQYF
>-|-|TRBV29-1|13|TRBJ2-7
TGCAGCGCTACCTCGGTCCAGGGAGACGAGCAGTACTTC
CSATSVQGDEQYF
>-|-|TRBV6-6|15|TRBJ1-2
TGTGCCAGCAGTTACGGAGGCCCTGCCGGGTATGGCTACACCTTC
CASSYGGPAGYGYTF
>-|-|TRBV7-8|18|TRBJ1-5
TGTGCCAGCAGCTTAACTCGTCTTCATAGTAATAGCAATCAGCCCCAGCATTTT
CASSLTRLHSNSNQPQHF
>-|few|TRBV6-5|13|TRBJ2-1
TGTGCCAGCAGCGGGGCCATTTGGGGTGAGCAGTTCTTC
CASSGAIWGEQFF
>-|-|TRBV10-1|14|TRBJ2-7
TGCGCCAGCAGTGAGATGGGGGAGTTGTACGAGCAGTACTTC
CASSEMGELYEQYF
>-|-|TRBV7-9|15|TRBJ2-3
TGTGCCAGCAGCTCGGACGGGGGTATGATAGATACGCAGTATTTT
CASSSDGGMIDTQYF
>TRBD1|-|TRBV7-3|13|TRBJ2-5
TGTGCCAGCAGCCCGGGACAGAGAGGGACCCAGTACTTC
CASSPGQRGTQYF
>TRBD2|-|TRBV10-3|14|TRBJ2-1
TGTGCCATCACCGGGACTAGAAATAACCATGAGCAGTTCTTC
CAITGTRNNHEQFF
>TRBD2|-|TRBV7-2|15|TRBJ2-1
TGTGCCAGCAGCCCGCGGGCTAGCGGAGCTAATGAGCAGTTCTTC
CASSPRASGANEQFF
>-|few|TRBV12-3/TRBV12-4|14|TRBJ2-1
TGTGCCAGCCATAGGGAGTGGGGGCGGGAAGAGCAGTTCTTC
CASHREWGREEQFF
>-|-|TRBV25-1|13|TRBJ2-5
TGTGCCAGCAGTTTGGCGGAGTCGGAGGCCCAGTACTTC
CASSLAESEAQYF
>-|-|TRBV29-1|15|TRBJ2-1
TGCAGCGCCGGGGGCGGGCGGAGCTCCTACAATGAGCAGTTCTTC
CSAGGGRSSYNEQFF
>TRBD1|-|TRBV7-9|13|TRBJ2-5
TGTGCCAGCGGAAGACAGGGTCAAGAGACCCAGTACTTC
CASGRQGQETQYF
>-|-|TRBV7-9|14|TRBJ2-5
TGTGCCAGCAGCCCAATCTCCCTAGGAGAGACCCAGTACTTC
CASSPISLGETQYF
>TRBD1|few|TRBV10-3|15|TRBJ2-1
TGTGCCATCAGTGAGACGGGACAGGGATCCGACGAGCAGTTCTTC
CAISETGQGSDEQFF
>TRBD2|-|TRBV29-1|14|TRBJ2-1
TGCAGCGTTGACCCTAGCGGGGGGGGGCATGAGCAGTTCTTC
CSVDPSGGGHEQFF
>TRBD2|-|TRBV12-3/TRBV12-4|15|TRBJ2-5
TGTGCCAGCACCGCCCGACTAGCGGGAGATGGGACCCAGTACTTC
CASTARLAGDGTQYF
>-|-|TRBV12-3/TRBV12-4|15|TRBJ2-7
TGTGCCAGCAGTCCCTCTGTTTTTGCGGGCTACGAGCAGTACTTC
CASSPSVFAGYEQYF
>-|few|TRBV7-2|14|TRBJ1-2
TGTGCCAGCAGCTTGGCGGGGGTTCTGGCTGGCTACACCTTC
CASSLAGVLAGYTF
>TRBD1|once|TRBV29-1|15|TRBJ1-2
TGCAGCGTTGCATCTCCGGGACAGGGTTTCGATGGCTACACCTTC
CSVASPGQGFDGYTF
>TRBD1|many|TRBV5-1|14|TRBJ2-7
TGTGCCAGCAGTTTGGACAGGGGAGACTACGAGCAGTACTTC
CASSLDRGDYEQYF
>TRBD2|-|TRBV5-1|16|TRBJ2-5
TGCGCCAGCAGCTTGGGCGGCGGGAGTAACGGAGAGACCCAGTACTTC
CASSLGGGSNGETQYF
>-|few|TRBV23-1|17|TRBJ1-1
TGCGCCTCGGCGAGTCCGGGGGGCGGAGGAGTGAACACTGAAGCTTTCTTT
CASASPGGGGVNTEAFF
>-|-|TRBV29-1|13|TRBJ2-4
TGCAGCGGGGGAGGGGGGGCCAAAAACATTCAGTACTTC
CSGGGGAKNIQYF
>-|-|TRBV3-1|14|TRBJ2-1
TGTGCCAGCAGCCAAGATCCCGCTAGGGGGAGGAAGTTCTTC
CASSQDPARGRKFF
>TRBD2|few|TRBV24-1|15|TRBJ2-1
TGTGCCACCCGAGTGGAGCGGGAATGCTACAATGAGCAGTTCTTC
CATRVERECYNEQFF
>TRBD1|-|TRBV6-5|16|TRBJ1-6
TGTGCCAGCAGTTCCCTCTCACAGGGGGCATTCGGGGCCCTCCACTTT
CASSSLSQGAFGALHF
>-|-|TRBV10-3|15|TRBJ2-7
TGTGCCATCAGAGACCTTAAGGGGGAAGGTTACGAGCAGTACTTC
CAIRDLKGEGYEQYF
>-|-|TRBV29-1|14|TRBJ1-1
TGCAGCGACCCCCCGTTGGGGGCCGTCACTGAAGCTTTCTTT
CSDPPLGAVTEAFF
>TRBD2|-|TRBV12-3/TRBV12-4|17|TRBJ2-3
TGTGCCAGCAGTTTACTCCAAGGCGGGGGGTTTGCAGATACGCAGTATTTT
CASSLLQGGGFADTQYF
>-|-|TRBV28|14|TRBJ1-2
TGTGCCAGCAGTTTGCACCATTCTAACTATGGCTACACCTTC
CASSLHHSNYGYTF
>-|-|TRBV29-1|11|TRBJ1-2
TGCAGCGTTGAACGGCTCTATGGCTACACCTTC
CSVERLYGYTF
>TRBD2|-|TRBV2|15|TRBJ2-7
TGTGCCAGCGAGGGGGAAGCGGGAGTACCCTACGAGCAGTACTTC
CASEGEAGVPYEQYF
>TRBD2|-|TRBV5-4|15|TRBJ2-7
TGTGCCAGCAGCTTAGACGCGGGAGGGTCCTACGAGCAGTACTTC
CASSLDAGGSYEQYF
>TRBD2|-|TRBV5-1|18|TRBJ2-7
TGCGCCAGCAGCTTGGCCGCGGCTAGCGGGCCGAGCTCCTACGAGCAGTACTTC
CASSLAAASGPSSYEQYF
>TRBD2|-|TRBV3-1|17|TRBJ2-7
TGTGCCAGCAGCCAATCGGGGCTAGCGGGGGGCGCTGGCGAGCAGTACTTC
CASSQSGLAGGAGEQYF
>-|-|TRBV12-3/TRBV12-4|17|TRBJ2-6
TGTGCCAGCAGTTACAGGGCCATCAGCTCTGGGGCCAACGTCCTGACTTTC
CASSYRAISSGANVLTF
>-|-|TRBV7-9|16|TRBJ2-7
TGTGCCAGCAGCTCTACACTTATGGACAACCCGTACGAGCAGTACTTC
CASSSTLMDNPYEQYF
>TRBD1|-|TRBV20-1|16|TRBJ2-7
TGCAGTGCTAGCACAGAGGACAGGGGGCTTCGTGACGAGCAGTACTTC
CSASTEDRGLRDEQYF
>-|-|TRBV7-2|15|TRBJ1-1
TGCGCCAGCAGCTTGGTGGGGCAGGGGAACACTGAAGCTTTCTTT
CASSLVGQGNTEAFF
>TRBD1|-|TRBV7-2|15|TRBJ2-7
TGTGCCAGCAGCTTACCCGACAGGGGGCGTATCGAGCAGTACTTC
CASSLPDRGRIEQYF
>TRBD1|few|TRBV7-6|14|TRBJ2-3
TGTGCCAGCAGCGTCTGGACAGGGGCAGATACGCAGTATTTT
CASSVWTGADTQYF
>TRBD2|-|TRBV6-5|14|TRBJ2-1
TGTGCCATTCTTCTAGCGGGAGCATACGATGAGCAGTTCTTC
CAILLAGAYDEQFF
>-|-|TRBV5-5|14|TRBJ1-1
TGTGCCAGCATGGGAGGTACGGCGAACACTGAAGCTTTCTTT
CASMGGTANTEAFF
>-|-|TRBV6-6|13|TRBJ1-6
TGTGCCAGCAGACAACAGAGGAATTCACCCCTCCACTTT
CASRQQRNSPLHF
>TRBD2|-|TRBV12-3/TRBV12-4|16|TRBJ2-5
TGTGCCAGCAGTCCCAGACTAGCGGTGCTCCAAGAGACCCAGTACTTC
CASSPRLAVLQETQYF